This T cell receptor (beta chain) derives from a study of blood T cell repertoires in COVID-19. Study context: T cells, B-cell-depleted T cells, or PBMCs supplied cDNA or gDNA.

Sequenced by immunoSEQ multiplex PCR; TCRdb stores in-frame clones only, minus some. The sample lists about 430,000 clones, 80% to 90% occurring once. CDR3 length equals 12 residues. Deletions cut 2 bases from V and 14 bases from J, with 12 bases between. Cohorts were assigned according to the clinical history that participants reported. Donors of Cohort 3 who recovered were those that had two negative PCRs, clearance, or symptom resolution. Sequencing was performed on PBMCs or T cells enriched from blood (not recorded which). The chain recombines TRBV12-3 or TRBV12-4 with TRBJ1-4; D is unclear. This receptor was identified in a young man who had recovered from COVID-19. CDR3 region: CASSLSPGKLFF. The CDR3 DNA follows: TGTGCCAGCAGTTTAAGTCCGGGTAAGCTGTTTTTT.